This T cell receptor (beta chain) was found in a study of blood T cell repertoires in COVID-19. Authors' processing steps: Reference gene primers were amplified, and this amplification served to estimate nucleated cell counts. Produced via immunoSEQ multiplex PCR; TCRdb's table is partial and in-frame only. The V and J calls and the clone size are those of that table, but D and trimming were determined from the DNA. The sample records more than 110,000 clones, approximately 84% being singletons. Germline V gene data show CDR1 as SQVTM and CDR2 as ANQGSEA. This CDR3 is built from 14 residues. Trimming removed 5 bases from V and 6 bases from J, with 16 bases in between.

The chain links TRBV29-1 to TRBJ2-2, with D maybe TRBD1 (6 bases). The TCR comes from a woman aged 55-70 years with acute or convalescent COVID-19. Sequenced input: peripheral blood. CDR3 sequence reads: CSVFITGTSGELFF. The CDR3 region has the DNA TGCAGCGTTTTTATAACAGGGACATCCGGGGAGCTGTTTTTT.